This is a list of T cell receptor beta chains from one sample in a study of T cells in Graves' hyperthyroidism and ophthalmopathy. TCRdb ran MiXCR on the multiplex PCR reads and lists one entry per CDR3 protein. The table has 300,000 to 450,000 distinct CDR3 sequences, about a sixth seen once. The source material was blood. The receptors come from a woman aged 25 to 39 with Graves' hyperthyroidism that later progressed to Graves' ophthalmopathy. Both conserved end residues are part of each CDR3. D genes are given only for firm matches. Clone size is not always given. Where it is, it says once, few, many or a class for expanded clones.

j_gene,d_gene,abundance,v_gene,CDR3nt,CDR3aa
TRBJ2-2,NA,many,TRBV5-1,TGCGCCAGCAGTCGGCGGGGAACGAACACCGGGGAGCTGTTTTTT,CASSRRGTNTGELFF
TRBJ2-3,TRBD1,many,TRBV5-8,TGTGCCAGCAGCTTCGACAGGGTGGCAGATACGCAGTATTTT,CASSFDRVADTQYF
TRBJ1-5,TRBD1,few,TRBV5-5,TGTGCCAGCAGCGCGTACAGGGGGGAGGTCGATCAGCCCCAGCATTTT,CASSAYRGEVDQPQHF
TRBJ1-5,NA,many,TRBV6-1,TGTGCCAGCAGTGAAGATGGTTTTCAGCCCCAGCATTTT,CASSEDGFQPQHF
TRBJ2-1,TRBD2,many,TRBV2,TGTGCCAGCAGTGAGAAGCGGGAGGGCCTATATGAGCAGTTCTTC,CASSEKREGLYEQFF
TRBJ2-3,NA,many,TRBV27,TGTGCCAGCAGTTCTCAAACAGATACGCAGTATTTT,CASSSQTDTQYF
TRBJ2-7,NA,many,TRBV29-1,TGCAGCGTTGAAGCAGCTGAGGCAGGGGTTAACTACGAGCAGTACTTC,CSVEAAEAGVNYEQYF
TRBJ2-5,NA,many,TRBV20-1,TGCAGTGCTAGGAAACAACAAGAGACCCAGTACTTC,CSARKQQETQYF
TRBJ1-1,NA,many,TRBV10-3,TGTGCCATCAGTGAGCCGACAGTGACAAGGATGAACACTGAAGCTTTCTTT,CAISEPTVTRMNTEAFF
TRBJ2-5,NA,few,TRBV28,TGTGCCAGCAGCGTGGACGGGCAAGAGACCCAGTACTTC,CASSVDGQETQYF
TRBJ2-7,NA,many,TRBV6-2/TRBV6-3,TGTGCCAGCAGTTACTCGAACTTTGCAGGGAAGGGCTACGAGCAGTACTTC,CASSYSNFAGKGYEQYF
TRBJ1-5,TRBD1,few,TRBV5-1,TGCGCCAGCAGCTTGCAGGGGGCAAGCAATCAGCCCCAGCATTTT,CASSLQGASNQPQHF
TRBJ1-1,NA,many,TRBV28,TGTGCCAGCAGTCCCGAGACAGGAGGGCTCAACACTGAAGCTTTCTTT,CASSPETGGLNTEAFF
TRBJ2-3,NA,many,TRBV6-1,TGTGCCAGCAGTGATTCGTCCAGGGCAAGCACAGATACGCAGTATTTT,CASSDSSRASTDTQYF
TRBJ2-3,NA,few,TRBV6-1,TGTGCCAGCAGTGAAGGGTTCGCTAGCACAGATACGCAGTATTTT,CASSEGFASTDTQYF
TRBJ2-7,TRBD1,many,TRBV11-2,TGTGCCAGCAGCCCTAGGTGGGACAGGACCTACGAGCAGTACTTC,CASSPRWDRTYEQYF
TRBJ2-5,TRBD2,many,TRBV9,TGTGCCAGCAGCGAAGGGACTAGCGGGAGTAGTGCGCGCCAAGAGACCCAGTACTTC,CASSEGTSGSSARQETQYF
TRBJ1-6,TRBD1,NA,TRBV19,TGTGCCAGTAGCCTCACCGGGACAGGGGACGGTTCACCCCTCCACTTT,CASSLTGTGDGSPLHF
TRBJ2-2,TRBD1,NA,TRBV7-9,TGTGCCAGCAGCAACCCCGGGACAGGGTTGGCCGGGGAGCTGTTTTTT,CASSNPGTGLAGELFF
TRBJ2-5,NA,many,TRBV5-6,TGTGCCAGCAGCTTGGCCAGGTTGTTAGAGACCCAGTACTTC,CASSLARLLETQYF
TRBJ2-7,TRBD2,few,TRBV11-2,TGTGCCAGCAGCTCAACCGTGGGCGGGGGGAGCTCCTACGAGCAGTACTTC,CASSSTVGGGSSYEQYF
TRBJ2-5,NA,few,TRBV9,TGTGCCAGCAGCGCCTTCCAGAGCCAAGAGACCCAGTACTTC,CASSAFQSQETQYF
TRBJ2-7,NA,many,TRBV5-1,TGCGCCAGCAGCCCCCTAGGCGGAGAAGCCTACGAGCAGTACTTC,CASSPLGGEAYEQYF
TRBJ1-1,NA,many,TRBV29-1,TGCAGCGTTGCAGAGGTTCGTATCTCTGAAGCTTTCTTT,CSVAEVRISEAFF
TRBJ2-1,NA,many,TRBV3-1,TGTGCCAGCAGCCAACCGTCGGTAGCCGCCAATGAGCAGTTCTTC,CASSQPSVAANEQFF
TRBJ1-5,TRBD1,many,TRBV6-1,TGTGCCAGCACCAGGGGGAGGGTCCGTCAGCCCCAGCATTTT,CASTRGRVRQPQHF
TRBJ2-2,NA,many,TRBV5-1,TGCGCCAGCAGCTTAGGGACGGTGAACACCGGGGAGCTGTTTTTT,CASSLGTVNTGELFF
TRBJ1-6,NA,many,TRBV28,TGTGCCACCGGTCAGGGTAGCTCCTATAATTCACCCCTCCACTTT,CATGQGSSYNSPLHF
TRBJ2-1,TRBD2,NA,TRBV12-3/TRBV12-4,TGTGCCAGCAGTTTGAGCGGGAGGGCCGGGAATGAGCAGTTCTTC,CASSLSGRAGNEQFF
TRBJ1-4,NA,many,TRBV6-1,TGTGCCAGCAGCATCGGCTACGAAAGGGCTAATGAAAAACTGTTTTTT,CASSIGYERANEKLFF
TRBJ2-2,NA,many,TRBV2,TGTGCCAGCAGTGGTTTAGCAAACACCGGGGAGCTGTTTTTT,CASSGLANTGELFF
TRBJ2-2,NA,once,TRBV4-1,TGCGCCAGCAGCCAAGAACTCAACACCGGGGAGCTGTTTTTT,CASSQELNTGELFF
TRBJ2-5,TRBD1,many,TRBV28,TGTGCCAGCAGGAACGGACAGGGGGCGTTTGGGGGGCGCGAGACCCAGTACTTC,CASRNGQGAFGGRETQYF
TRBJ2-2,NA,many,TRBV5-1,TGCGCCAGCAGCTTTGGCCGAGCGGTGAACACCGGGGAGCTGTTTTTT,CASSFGRAVNTGELFF
TRBJ2-3,TRBD2,NA,TRBV5-1,TGCGCCAGCAGCTTTGGACTAGCGGGGGAATACACAGATACGCAGTATTTT,CASSFGLAGEYTDTQYF
TRBJ2-7,NA,NA,TRBV19,TGTGCCAGTAGTAAGGGGGGAATAGCGGCGAGCTCCTACGAGCAGTACTTC,CASSKGGIAASSYEQYF
TRBJ1-1,NA,many,TRBV28,TGTGCCAGCAGTTTATTACCGGGCCCGGGAACTGAAGCTTTCTTT,CASSLLPGPGTEAFF
TRBJ2-1,NA,few,TRBV6-2/TRBV6-3,TGTGCCAGCACCCGCATGCAGGAAACCTACAATGAGCAGTTCTTC,CASTRMQETYNEQFF
TRBJ2-5,TRBD1,many,TRBV6-1,TGTGCCAGCAGTGAAGGACAGGGAGAGACCCAGTACTTC,CASSEGQGETQYF
TRBJ1-4,TRBD1,NA,TRBV25-1,TGTGCCAGCAGTGACCGGGACAGGGCTTCCGTGGGGGAAAAACTGTTTTTT,CASSDRDRASVGEKLFF
TRBJ2-1,NA,NA,TRBV19,TGTGCCAGTAGTATCGAGGACCGGGGTTACAATGAGCAGTTCTTC,CASSIEDRGYNEQFF
TRBJ2-7,NA,many,TRBV7-8,TGTGCCAGCAGCTTATACAGGGACGATACCTACGAGCAGTACTTC,CASSLYRDDTYEQYF
TRBJ1-1,TRBD1,NA,TRBV3-1,TGTGCCAGCACCAAGACAGGGAGGGTCACTGAAGCTTTCTTT,CASTKTGRVTEAFF
TRBJ2-2,NA,many,TRBV19,TGTGCCAGTAGTATCCGGGGACCGACCACTACCGGGGAGCTGTTTTTT,CASSIRGPTTTGELFF
TRBJ2-7,TRBD2,NA,TRBV11-2,TGTGCCAGCAGCCGGACTAGCGGGGACCCCGGGGGGACCTACGAGCAGTACTTC,CASSRTSGDPGGTYEQYF
TRBJ2-3,NA,many,TRBV12-3/TRBV12-4,TGTGCCAGCACCCCGGGGGGCACAGATACGCAGTATTTT,CASTPGGTDTQYF
TRBJ1-2,NA,NA,TRBV19,TGTGCCAGTAGTATCTTATCGGACAGCCTCTCGGGCTGCACCTTC,CASSILSDSLSGCTF
TRBJ1-3,NA,many,TRBV5-1,TGTGCCAGCAGTTTAGTCGGCTCTGGAAACACCATATATTTT,CASSLVGSGNTIYF
TRBJ1-1,NA,many,TRBV28,TGTGCCAGCAGTTTACTAGGAATTAGGGGAGGGAACACTGAAGCTTTCTTT,CASSLLGIRGGNTEAFF
TRBJ2-5,NA,many,TRBV5-1,TGCGCCAGCGAGAGGGGACCCAGTTCGGGGCAAGAGACCCAGTACTTC,CASERGPSSGQETQYF
TRBJ1-2,NA,many,TRBV10-3,TGTGCCATCAGTGAGTCGGGGCAGGAAGATGGCTACACCTTC,CAISESGQEDGYTF
TRBJ2-3,TRBD2,once,TRBV12-3/TRBV12-4,TGTGCCAGCACCTACGGGACTAGCGGTGGAGATACGCAGTATTTT,CASTYGTSGGDTQYF
TRBJ1-1,NA,NA,TRBV20-1,TGCAGTGCTAGGGCGAGGGGGGGGATGAACACTGAAGCTTTCTTT,CSARARGGMNTEAFF
TRBJ2-1,NA,many,TRBV9,TGTGCCAGCAGCGTAGAAGGGAGCTACAATGAGCAGTTCTTC,CASSVEGSYNEQFF
TRBJ2-7,NA,many,TRBV29-1,TGCAGCGTTGAAGATCCTTCCATCTCCTACGAGCAGTACTTC,CSVEDPSISYEQYF
TRBJ2-2,TRBD2,NA,TRBV4-2,TGTGCCAGCAGCCTCGGACTAGCGGGAGTGGCCGGGGAGCTGTTTTTT,CASSLGLAGVAGELFF
TRBJ2-1,TRBD2,few,TRBV9,TGTGCCAGCAGCTGGAGCGGGGGGGCGATGAATGAGCAGTTCTTC,CASSWSGGAMNEQFF
TRBJ1-2,TRBD1,many,TRBV12-3/TRBV12-4,TGTGCCAGCACCCAGGGGGTGACGGCTCCCTACACCTTC,CASTQGVTAPYTF